Listed below are T cell receptor beta chains from one sample, sequenced in a study of blood T cells in healthy people across ages. TCRdb redid the calling of the 5' RACE reads with MiXCR, one entry per CDR3 protein. The sample holds around 790,000 distinct CDR3 sequences, 44% seen once. Sequencing was carried out using blood. The receptors were sampled from a man aged 55-75 years in good health. The CDR3 runs from the conserved cysteine through the conserved F or W. A D gene is named only where the DNA matches it firmly. Some rows mark clone size as missing; the rest say once, few, many or name a class of expanded clone.

V	J	size	D	CDR3	DNA
TRBV28	TRBJ2-7	NA	NA	CASSDQGSSYEQYF	TGTGCCAGCAGTGACCAGGGGTCCTCCTACGAGCAGTACTTC
TRBV30	TRBJ2-1	NA	NA	CAWEPGSNNEQFF	TGTGCCTGGGAGCCAGGGTCCAACAATGAGCAGTTCTTC
TRBV19	TRBJ2-7	NA	TRBD1	CASSPIPGQGAYEQYF	TGTGCCAGTAGTCCTATTCCGGGACAGGGAGCCTACGAGCAGTACTTC
TRBV10-3	TRBJ2-2	NA	TRBD2	CAISDSGLAGTGELFF	TGTGCCATCAGTGATTCCGGACTAGCGGGGACTGGGGAGCTGTTTTTT
TRBV7-2	TRBJ2-5	many	NA	CASSLDVGIQYF	TGTGCCAGCAGCTTAGACGTCGGGATCCAGTACTTC
TRBV7-9	TRBJ2-7	few	NA	CASSLVGASLEQYF	TGTGCCAGCAGCTTAGTGGGAGCGTCTCTCGAGCAGTACTTC
TRBV29-1	TRBJ1-1	once	NA	CSAPPGAENTEAFF	TGCAGCGCCCCCCCTGGGGCAGAGAACACTGAAGCTTTCTTT
TRBV20-1	TRBJ2-3	few	TRBD2	CSARDLAGTTASDTQYF	TGCAGTGCTAGAGATCTGGCCGGGACTACGGCGTCCGATACGCAGTATTTT
TRBV5-1	TRBJ2-7	NA	NA	CASRTGAGQYEQYF	TGCGCCAGCAGAACCGGGGCAGGACAATACGAGCAGTACTTC
TRBV5-1	TRBJ2-1	NA	NA	CASRAGGAYNEQFF	TGCGCCAGCAGGGCCGGGGGAGCCTACAATGAGCAGTTCTTC
TRBV27	TRBJ2-3	NA	TRBD2	CASRPVLAGSRDTQYF	TGTGCCAGCAGACCCGTTCTAGCGGGGTCTAGGGATACGCAGTATTTT
TRBV20-1	TRBJ1-4	few	NA	CSGVGREKLFF	TGCAGTGGAGTCGGGAGGGAAAAACTGTTTTTT
TRBV9	TRBJ2-4	few	TRBD2	CASSVGGSGSIQYF	TGTGCCAGCAGCGTAGGAGGTAGCGGGAGCATTCAGTACTTC
TRBV9	TRBJ2-1	NA	NA	CASSVAGVNEQFF	TGTGCCAGCAGCGTAGCTGGGGTCAATGAGCAGTTCTTC
TRBV7-2	TRBJ1-4	once	NA	CASSVSGANEKLFF	TGTGCCAGCAGCGTATCAGGGGCTAATGAAAAACTGTTTTTT
TRBV12-3/TRBV12-4	TRBJ2-2	few	NA	CASSFAGTDTGELFF	TGTGCCAGCAGTTTCGCAGGAACGGACACCGGGGAGCTGTTTTTT
TRBV6-6	TRBJ1-4	few	NA	CASRGGSATNEKLFF	TGTGCCAGCCGGGGGGGATCTGCAACTAATGAAAAACTGTTTTTT
TRBV2	TRBJ2-5	NA	NA	CASRETTVRETQYF	TGTGCCAGCAGGGAAACGACAGTCCGGGAGACCCAGTACTTC
TRBV10-2	TRBJ1-5	NA	NA	CASSETGRQPQHF	TGCGCCAGCAGTGAGACAGGGCGTCAGCCCCAGCATTTT
TRBV12-3/TRBV12-4	TRBJ2-4	NA	TRBD2	CASSLWLAGAIAKNIQYF	TGTGCCAGCAGTTTATGGCTAGCGGGGGCCATAGCCAAAAACATTCAGTACTTC
TRBV14	TRBJ1-2	few	TRBD1	CASSQAGTGTSNNYGYTF	TGTGCCAGCAGCCAGGCCGGGACAGGGACTTCGAATAACTATGGCTACACCTTC
TRBV7-2	TRBJ2-7	few	TRBD1	CASSLIQGALVSYEQYF	TGTGCCAGCAGCTTAATACAGGGGGCATTAGTTTCCTACGAGCAGTACTTC
TRBV10-3	TRBJ1-2	NA	TRBD1	CAISEGQGRNYGYTF	TGTGCCATCAGTGAGGGACAGGGGAGAAACTATGGCTACACCTTC
TRBV6-2/TRBV6-3	TRBJ2-2	NA	NA	CASSSYVPGGELFF	TGTGCCAGCAGCTCCTATGTCCCCGGCGGGGAGCTGTTTTTT